The 29 T cell receptor beta chains below all came from one sample that was sequenced in a study of blood T cell repertoires in COVID-19. TCRdb keeps only in-frame clones here, not all; method: immunoSEQ multiplex PCR. Of 150,000 to 200,000 clones listed, over 75% are singletons. The sample consisted of PBMCs or T cells enriched from blood (not recorded which). The source of these receptors is a man aged 45-65 years who had recovered from COVID-19.

This clone was recorded a few times. This chain connects TRBV5-1 to TRBJ2-7; the match to TRBD2 covers 14 bases. Trimming cost V 3 bases and J 11 bases; bases outside gene matches: 7. Looked up from germline, CDR1 is SGHRS and CDR2 is YFSETQ. The CDR3 is made up of 14 amino acids. The CDR3: CASSSPGLAGVEYF. The CDR3 DNA reads as TGCGCCAGCAGCTCACCGGGACTAGCGGGAGTGGAGTACTTC.

The V call is TRBV3-1 (or the pseudogene TRBV3-2), the J call TRBJ2-3; D perhaps matches TRBD2 (6 bases). The germline V gene has CDR1 LGHDT and CDR2 YNNKEL (reference sequence). This CDR3 region has 16 residues. Trimming took off 5 bases at V and 1 base at J, with 16 bases between the two ends. The CDR3 DNA is TGTGCCAGCAGCTACATGGGGGGAGACCGCACAGATACGCAGTATTTT. It is translated as CASSYMGGDRTDTQYF.

This rearrangement joins TRBV6-5 to TRBJ1-1; D gene unclear. The CDR3 totals 13 residues. Germline V lookup: CDR1 MNHEY, CDR2 SVGAGI. Trimming cost V 7 bases and J 10 bases, with 19 bases left between them. CDR3 protein: CASINRSGGRAFF. As DNA, the CDR3 is TGTGCCAGCATCAACCGCTCGGGTGGTCGAGCTTTCTTT.

The chain carries TRBV29-1 and TRBJ2-5, with 12 bases aligning to TRBD2. CDR1 SQVTM and CDR2 ANQGSEA come from the germline V gene. This CDR3 region has 13 residues. V lost 6 bases, J lost 1 base, and 0 bases stayed unmatched. The CDR3 bases are TGCAGCGTACTAGCGGGGGGCCAAGAGACCCAGTACTTC. Translation gives CSVLAGGQETQYF. The full variable domain, its missing parts supplied by reference TRBV29-1 and TRBJ2-5, is SAVISQKPSRDICQRGTSLTIQCQVDSQVTMMFWYRQQPGQSLTLIATANQGSEATYESGFVIDKFPISRPNLTFSTLTVSNMSPEDSSIYLCSVLAGGQETQYFGPGTRLLVL.

The chain joins TRBV12-3 or TRBV12-4 to TRBJ1-1; D remains unclear. There are 13 residues in the CDR3. V lost 2 bases and J lost 10, with 14 bases in between. The DNA of the CDR3 is TGTGCCAGCAGTTTATCGGTGAGCAGCGGAGCTTTCTTT. Encoded protein: CASSLSVSSGAFF.

The CDR3 loop is CASSSQGRDRVYGNTIYF. The CDR3 nucleotides are TGTGCCAGCAGCTCCCAGGGTAGGGACAGGGTTTACGGAAACACCATATATTTT. The chain employs TRBV5-6 and TRBJ1-3; 9 bases fit TRBD1. CDR1 is SGHDT, CDR2 YYEEEE, per germline. This CDR3 region has 18 residues. V shed 3 bases, J shed 4 bases, and the junction held 14 bases outside the gene matches.

This clone has just a few counts. This chain joins TRBV6-1 and TRBJ1-1; D perhaps matches TRBD1 (5 bases). Trimming shortened V by 2 bases and J by 4 bases, and 8 bases separated the two germline ends. This CDR3 has 13 amino acids. The V gene's germline CDR1 is MNHNS and CDR2 SASEGT. In DNA, the CDR3 is TGTGCCAGCAGTGAAAGGACACTCACTGAAGCTTTCTTT. Translated: CASSERTLTEAFF.

V is TRBV19 and J is TRBJ2-1; no firm D call. Trimming removed 0 bases from V and 3 bases from J, with 6 bases in between. This CDR3 has 14 residues. CDR1 is LNHDA and CDR2 is SQIVND in the germline V gene (reference sequence). CDR3 residues: CASSIDNSYNEQFF. In nucleotides, the CDR3 is TGTGCCAGTAGTATAGATAACAGCTACAATGAGCAGTTCTTC.

The V gene is TRBV7-6, the J gene TRBJ2-6; no definite D call. The CDR3 has 15 amino acids. Germline V gene lookup returns CDR1 SGHVS and CDR2 FNYEAQ. V lost 1 base to trimming and J lost 0 bases, with 4 bases between them. In DNA form, the CDR3 reads TGTGCCAGCAGCTTAGGGCTCTCTGGGGCCAACGTCCTGACTTTC. It is translated as CASSLGLSGANVLTF.

The chain employs TRBV6-6 and TRBJ2-2, with 10 positions matching TRBD2. With 2 bases clipped from V and 4 bases from J, the junction kept 4 bases outside the gene matches. From germline, CDR1 is MNHNY and CDR2 SVGAGI (reference sequence). CDR3 size: 16 residues. CDR3 protein: CASSYRPSGSTGELFF. CDR3 nucleotides: TGTGCCAGCAGTTACCGACCTAGCGGGAGCACCGGGGAGCTGTTTTTT.

V is TRBV5-6 and J is TRBJ1-6; a weak D match, TRBD1 (5 bases). V lost 3 bases and J lost 8, with 12 bases in between. The length of the CDR3 is 14 residues. Per the germline V gene, CDR1 is SGHDT and CDR2 is YYEEEE. The CDR3 region has the DNA TGTGCCAGCAGCTCGACAGTGCTTGATTCACCCCTCCACTTT. Protein: CASSSTVLDSPLHF.

The chain couples TRBV5-1 to TRBJ1-6; D is possibly TRBD1 (5 bases). Germline assignment: CDR1 SGHRS and CDR2 YFSETQ. This CDR3 region has 15 residues. V dropped 0 bases and J dropped 11 bases, with 15 bases sitting between them. CDR3: CASSLEAGGRPPLHF. In DNA, the CDR3 is TGCGCCAGCAGCTTGGAGGCGGGGGGGAGACCACCCCTCCACTTT. Filled out from reference TRBV5-1 and TRBJ1-6, the complete variable domain reads KAGVTQTPRYLIKTRGQQVTLSCSPISGHRSVSWYQQTPGQGLQFLFEYFSETQRNKGNFPGRFSGRQFSNSRSEMNVSTLELGDSALYLCASSLEAGGRPPLHFGNGTRLTVT.

The chain combines TRBV6-5 with TRBJ1-5; possible D gene TRBD1, 5 bases. The V end lost 0 bases, the J end lost 4 bases, and 10 bases lay between the germline ends. Germline V gene lookup returns CDR1 MNHEY and CDR2 SVGAGI. The CDR3 has 15 residues. The chain's CDR3 is CASSYSGGQNQPQHF. The CDR3 DNA reads as TGTGCCAGCAGTTACTCGGGAGGACAAAATCAGCCCCAGCATTTT.

This sequence joins TRBV11-2 and TRBJ2-1, with D perhaps matching TRBD2 (7 bases). There are 16 residues in the CDR3. Trimming cost V 0 bases and J 6 bases, with 15 bases left between them. The V gene's germline CDR1 is SGHAT and CDR2 FQNNGV. The CDR3 sequence is CASSLEGGGPGNEQFF. The CDR3 nucleotides are TGTGCCAGCAGCTTAGAAGGGGGGGGGCCAGGCAATGAGCAGTTCTTC.

A note on this clone: One end of the junction fails to match germline, which may point to a read error. The rearrangement links TRBV11-3 to TRBJ2-1, with 10 bases identical to TRBD2. This CDR3 contains 13 residues. The germline V gene encodes CDR1 SGHNT and CDR2 YENEEA. CDR3 amino acids: CASSPSPGTSALF. The CDR3 nucleotides are TGTGCCAGCAGCCCGAGCCCCGGGACTAGCGCCCTCTTC.

The chain recombines TRBV19 with TRBJ2-5; a weak D match, TRBD2 (7 bases). Per germline, CDR1 LNHDA and CDR2 SQIVND (reference sequence). The CDR3 spans 16 residues. V gave up 10 bases and J gave up 5 bases, with 26 bases separating them. CDR3 sequence reads: CATSNPGGPEIETQYF. CDR3 DNA: TGTGCCACCTCAAATCCCGGGGGGCCGGAAATTGAGACCCAGTACTTC.

V gene TRBV20-1 combines with J gene TRBJ2-7, with TRBD2 identical over 8 bases. J lost 6 bases, V lost 4 bases, and 2 bases had no gene match. The CDR3 loop spans 11 amino acids. Germline CDR1 and CDR2: DFQATT and SNEGSKA (reference sequence). CDR3 coding DNA: TGCAGTGCTACCACTAGCGGCGAGCAGTACTTC. It codes for CSATTSGEQYF.

The chain carries TRBV11-1 and TRBJ2-7; 8 bases are a match to TRBD1. The CDR3 extends over 15 amino acids. The trim removed 2 bases at V and 0 bases at J, leaving 3 bases unmatched. Germline-derived CDR1 and CDR2 are SGHAT and FQDESV (reference sequence). The CDR3 loop reads CASSLTGGDSYEQYF. CDR3 bases: TGTGCCAGCAGCTTAACAGGGGGTGACTCCTACGAGCAGTACTTC.

The J gene is TRBJ2-3, the V gene TRBV30, with TRBD2 matching over 11 bases. CDR1 is GTSNPN, CDR2 SVGIG, per germline (reference sequence). V was clipped by 4 bases and J by 5 bases; unmatched bases: 8. The CDR3 runs to 15 residues. CDR3 amino acids: CAWNSLAGAVDTQYF. CDR3 in DNA: TGTGCCTGGAATTCACTAGCGGGAGCGGTAGATACGCAGTATTTT.

The chain uses TRBV18 and TRBJ1-2; D is uncertain. With 2 bases removed from V and 7 bases from J, the gap between germline ends came to 11 bases. CDR3 length: 13 residues. Germline loops: CDR1 KGHSH, CDR2 LQKENI. CDR3 coding DNA: TGTGCCAGCTCACCAGGCCGCCCTGCTGGCTACACCTTC. Translating it yields CASSPGRPAGYTF.

V and J are TRBV28 and TRBJ1-5; D unclear. Between the trimmed V and J ends, which lost 9 bases and 0 bases, there was a span of 6 bases. This CDR3 is 12 amino acids long. Germline V gene data show CDR1 as MDHEN and CDR2 as SYDVKM. The CDR3 region has the DNA TGTGCCAGTAAATATAGCAATCAGCCCCAGCATTTT. Protein product: CASKYSNQPQHF.

This clone was found once. This chain uses TRBV5-4 with TRBJ2-7; 9 positions agree with TRBD1. Germline trimming cut 4 bases from V and 5 bases from J; bases unmatched to any gene: 10. CDR1 and CDR2 from the germline V gene are SGHNT and YYREEE (reference sequence). This CDR3 comprises 15 residues. The CDR3 DNA reads TGTGCCAGCAGCAAGATATCGGGACAGGGAAACGAGCAGTACTTC. Protein sequence: CASSKISGQGNEQYF.

This clone was recorded only once. As DNA, the CDR3 is TGTGCCAGCAGCTTCCCGACGCAGGACAGGGTCTCCTACGAGCAGTACTTC. Its translation: CASSFPTQDRVSYEQYF. The J gene is TRBJ2-7, the V gene TRBV11-2; 8 bases line up with TRBD1. CDR1 and CDR2 from the germline V gene are SGHAT and FQNNGV. The CDR3 runs 17 residues. Trimming took 3 bases from V and 0 from J; bases not matched to a gene: 10.

This chain uses TRBV27 with TRBJ1-5; 12 bases are shared with TRBD1. V lost 6 bases, J lost 4 bases, and 7 bases stayed unmatched. Germline V lookup: CDR1 MNHEY, CDR2 SMNVEV (reference sequence). The CDR3 has 16 residues. The CDR3 spells CASRPGTGGWNQPQHF. CDR3 in DNA: TGTGCCAGCAGACCCGGGACAGGGGGCTGGAATCAGCCCCAGCATTTT.

The chain combines TRBV6-5 with TRBJ2-7, with D unclear. With 0 bases removed from V and 7 bases from J, the gap between germline ends came to 16 bases. Looked up from germline, CDR1 is MNHEY and CDR2 is SVGAGI. The CDR3 totals 15 residues. In DNA form, the CDR3 reads TGTGCCAGCAGTTACTCCGAAGGTACTTCAGGAGAGCAGTACTTC. Amino acid sequence: CASSYSEGTSGEQYF.

The gene calls are TRBV21-1 and TRBJ1-2; whether TRBD1, the table's D call, matches the DNA was not checked. TRBV21-1 is tagged as a pseudogene. This CDR3 spans 14 amino acids. CDR3 nucleotide sequence: TGTGCCAGCAGCAAAGGTGCAGATTACTATGGCTACACCTTC. Translating it yields CASSKGADYYGYTF.

V is TRBV28 and J is TRBJ2-1; 10 nucleotides line up with TRBD2. The germline gives CDR1 MDHEN, CDR2 SYDVKM. The CDR3 runs to 16 residues. With 6 bases clipped from V and 8 bases from J, the junction kept 13 bases outside the gene matches. The CDR3 sequence: CASSPTGSGRAYEQFF. The CDR3 region has the DNA TGTGCCAGCAGCCCAACGGGCAGCGGGAGGGCCTATGAGCAGTTCTTC.

The chain uses TRBV7-3 and TRBJ2-7; D may be TRBD2 (8 bases). The CDR3 has 16 amino acids. Germline V CDR1 and CDR2: SGHTA, FQGTGA. Trimming removed 4 bases at V and 3 bases at J, with 19 bases between. This CDR3 is CASSSSGGLAGYEQYF. The CDR3 DNA reads TGTGCCAGCAGCTCTTCAGGGGGGCTAGCGGGCTACGAGCAGTACTTC.

This chain uses TRBV6-5 with TRBJ1-5; D unresolved. Germline assignment: CDR1 MNHEY and CDR2 SVGAGI. Between the trimmed V and J ends, which lost 4 bases and 9 bases, there was a span of 10 bases. The CDR3 is 12 amino acids. In DNA form, the CDR3 reads TGTGCCAGCAGTTCCCACATTGGGCCCCAGCATTTT. It yields the protein CASSSHIGPQHF.